These 21 T cell receptor beta chains came from one sample sequenced in a study of T cell clonotyping in hematopoietic cell transplantation. Assay used: immunoSEQ multiplex PCR; TCRdb lists only in-frame clones, some missing. The repertoire holds roughly 13,000 clones, with over 75% as singletons. The specimen was peripheral blood mononuclear cells. These TCRs come from a man aged 30-40 years in good health. Some clones in this sample may be carry-over from other donors' samples.

The chain uses TRBV7-3 and TRBJ1-3; TRBD1 is a possible D gene (6 bases). Germline V CDR1 and CDR2: SGHTA, FQGTGA. The V end was cut by 5 bases, the J end by 0 bases, with 8 bases between. The CDR3 extends over 14 amino acids. As DNA, the CDR3 is TGTGCCAGCAGCAGGACAGCCTCTGGAAACACCATATATTTT. Amino acid sequence: CASSRTASGNTIYF.

The V and J genes are TRBV6-1 and TRBJ2-7, with 7 nucleotides matching TRBD1. CDR3 size: 15 residues. The V and J ends lost 6 bases and 0 bases, in that order; junction bases with no gene match: 8. Germline-derived CDR1 and CDR2 are MNHNS and SASEGT. In DNA form, the CDR3 reads TGTGCCAGCAGGAACAGGGGAATCTACTCCTACGAGCAGTACTTC. It yields the protein CASRNRGIYSYEQYF.

The rearrangement links TRBV19 to TRBJ1-5, with TRBD1 as a possible D gene (5 bases). V dropped 5 bases and J dropped 3 bases, with 14 bases sitting between them. The CDR3 consists of 15 residues. The germline V gene has CDR1 LNHDA and CDR2 SQIVND (reference sequence). CDR3 protein: CASSYGLGANQPQHF. Here the CDR3 DNA reads TGTGCCAGTAGTTATGGACTTGGGGCCAATCAGCCCCAGCATTTT.

The chain joins TRBV6-1 to TRBJ1-2, with 7 positions matching TRBD1. V lost 1 base, J lost 6 bases, and 8 bases stayed unmatched. Germline lookup yields CDR1 MNHNS and CDR2 SASEGT. CDR3 length: 15 residues. CDR3 loop: CASSEVRGRDNGYTF. For the CDR3, the DNA is TGTGCCAGCAGTGAAGTGAGGGGGCGCGATAATGGCTACACCTTC.

The chain has TRBV2 and TRBJ1-5; D remains ambiguous. The germline V gene has CDR1 SNHLY and CDR2 FYNNEI. The ends were cut back, 6 bases at V and 6 bases at J, with 9 bases in the middle. CDR3 length: 12 residues. In DNA, the CDR3 is TGTGCCAGCAGAGAATCGAGTCAGCCCCAGCATTTT. Protein: CASRESSQPQHF.

The rearrangement links TRBV6-1 to TRBJ1-5, with D possibly being TRBD1 (5 bases). Per the germline V gene, CDR1 is MNHNS and CDR2 is SASEGT. With 6 bases removed from V and 2 bases from J, the gap between germline ends came to 11 bases. The CDR3 loop spans 14 amino acids. Here the CDR3 reads CASSPGYGNQPQHF. CDR3 nucleotides: TGTGCCAGCAGCCCAGGGTATGGCAATCAGCCCCAGCATTTT.

The rearrangement uses TRBV30 and TRBJ2-7; TRBD2 might be the D (5 bases). Germline assignment: CDR1 GTSNPN and CDR2 SVGIG (reference sequence). V was trimmed by 7 bases and J by 2 bases, leaving 12 bases between them. The CDR3 is made up of 12 amino acids. CDR3 loop: CASAVGAYEQYF. The DNA of the CDR3 is TGTGCCTCCGCGGTCGGGGCCTACGAGCAGTACTTC.

V is TRBV2 and J is TRBJ1-2; D gene uncertain. CDR1 is SNHLY, CDR2 FYNNEI, per germline. This CDR3 spans 10 amino acids. V lost 1 base and J 8 bases, leaving 2 bases between the germline ends. CDR3 in amino acids: CASSEEGYTF. The CDR3 DNA follows: TGTGCCAGCAGTGAAGAAGGCTACACCTTC. Looking up the rest from reference TRBV2 and TRBJ1-2 gives the full variable domain: EPEVTQTPSHQVTQMGQEVILRCVPISNHLYFYWYRQILGQKVEFLVSFYNNEISEKSEIFDDQFSVERPDGSNFTLKIRSTKLEDSAMYFCASSEEGYTFGSGTRLTVV.

The chain joins TRBV29-1 to TRBJ1-1, with 7 bases fitting TRBD1. The CDR3 has 12 residues. The junction had 6 bases not matched to a gene; V was cut back by 7 bases and J by 4 bases. CDR1 is SQVTM, CDR2 ANQGSEA, per germline. The CDR3 region is CSARPGGTEAFF. The CDR3 DNA reads as TGCAGCGCCAGGCCAGGGGGCACTGAAGCTTTCTTT. The complete variable domain, with remaining parts taken from reference TRBV29-1 and TRBJ1-1, reads SAVISQKPSRDICQRGTSLTIQCQVDSQVTMMFWYRQQPGQSLTLIATANQGSEATYESGFVIDKFPISRPNLTFSTLTVSNMSPEDSSIYLCSARPGGTEAFFGQGTRLTVV.

This clone was observed once. The rearrangement links TRBV2 to TRBJ1-1, with D maybe TRBD1 (5 bases). The ends were cut back, 3 bases at V and 1 base at J, with 15 bases in the middle. Germline V gene sequence: CDR1 SNHLY, CDR2 FYNNEI. The CDR3 extends over 16 amino acids. CDR3 coding DNA: TGTGCCAGCAGTGAGGGCGGGGCCCGCGCGAACACTGAAGCTTTCTTT. Amino acid sequence: CASSEGGARANTEAFF.

The rearrangement joins TRBV4-3 to TRBJ2-7; D remains ambiguous. With 4 bases removed from V and 4 bases from J, the gap between germline ends came to 11 bases. The CDR3 spans 13 residues. CDR1 LGHNA and CDR2 YSLEER come from the germline V gene. CDR3 in DNA: TGCGCCAGCAGCCCCTACTTGAGTTACGAGCAGTACTTC. It codes for CASSPYLSYEQYF.

The chain is built from TRBV11-2 and TRBJ2-2; 11 bases match TRBD1. The length of the CDR3 is 18 residues. In germline, CDR1 is SGHAT, CDR2 FQNNGV. V lost 4 bases to trimming and J lost 5 bases; unmatched junction nucleotides: 12. This CDR3 is CASSSPQGQGGQTGELFF. The DNA of the CDR3 is TGTGCCAGCAGCTCCCCTCAGGGACAGGGGGGACAAACCGGGGAGCTGTTTTTT.

The chain is built from TRBV5-4 and TRBJ1-2, with D possibly being TRBD1 (5 bases). The CDR3 runs to 11 residues. The germline V gene encodes CDR1 SGHNT and CDR2 YYREEE (reference sequence). V lost 4 bases and J lost 7, with 8 bases in between. CDR3 residues: CASSGGVGYTF. The CDR3 DNA is TGTGCCAGCAGCGGGGGGGTTGGCTACACCTTC.

V usage is TRBV5-1 and J usage is TRBJ1-2; D gene unclear. This CDR3 region has 13 residues. V gave up 0 bases and J gave up 5 bases, with 8 bases separating them. The germline gives CDR1 SGHRS, CDR2 YFSETQ. Here the CDR3 DNA reads TGCGCCAGCAGCTTGGACACCGGTTATGGCTACACCTTC. This translates into CASSLDTGYGYTF.

This chain's CDR3 is CASSSGQGVGTYEQYF. As DNA, the CDR3 is TGTGCCAGCAGTTCGGGACAGGGAGTCGGGACCTACGAGCAGTACTTC. This chain joins TRBV2 and TRBJ2-7; 9 nucleotides align to TRBD1. Trimming cost V 5 bases and J 2 bases; bases outside gene matches: 10. The V gene's germline CDR1 is SNHLY and CDR2 FYNNEI. The CDR3 consists of 16 residues.

This rearrangement joins TRBV13 to TRBJ2-7, with D tentatively TRBD1 or TRBD2 (5 bases each). The CDR3 is 16 residues long. Germline CDR1 and CDR2: PRHDT and FYEKMQ (reference sequence). Trimming took off 7 bases at V and 0 bases at J, with 19 bases between the two ends. The CDR3 DNA reads TGTGCCAGCACCATCTACCGGGACGGAGCCTCCTACGAGCAGTACTTC. Protein: CASTIYRDGASYEQYF. Looking up the rest from reference TRBV13 and TRBJ2-7 gives the full variable domain: AAGVIQSPRHLIKEKRETATLKCYPIPRHDTVYWYQQGPGQDPQFLISFYEKMQSDKGSIPDRFSAQQFSDYHSELNMSSLELGDSALYFCASTIYRDGASYEQYFGPGTRLTVT.

The chain employs TRBV6-5 and TRBJ2-2; 7 nucleotides align to TRBD2. J gave up 6 bases and V 7 bases, and 8 bases lay outside the gene matches. Germline CDR1 and CDR2: MNHEY and SVGAGI. This CDR3 has 14 amino acids. CDR3 coding DNA: TGTGCCAGCACCTGGACTAGTTTAGCCGGGGAGCTGTTTTTT. It codes for CASTWTSLAGELFF.

The chain has TRBV2 and TRBJ2-7; tentative D call: TRBD1 (5 bases). Trimming left V 3 bases short and J 0 bases short, with 6 bases between. The CDR3 runs 13 residues. In germline, CDR1 is SNHLY, CDR2 FYNNEI. The CDR3 spells CASSETASYEQYF. In DNA, the CDR3 is TGTGCCAGCAGTGAGACAGCCTCCTACGAGCAGTACTTC.

The V call is TRBV7-2, the J call TRBJ2-3; the match to TRBD2 covers 9 bases. Germline CDR1 reads SGHTA; CDR2 reads FQGNSA. Germline trimming cut 1 base from V and 7 bases from J; bases unmatched to any gene: 3. The CDR3 sequence is 14 residues long. CDR3 loop: CASSLGGGAHTQYF. DNA for the CDR3: TGTGCCAGCAGCTTAGGCGGGGGGGCTCATACGCAGTATTTT.

The chain links TRBV5-1 to TRBJ2-5; 7 bases agree with TRBD1. CDR3 length equals 14 residues. Germline assignment: CDR1 SGHRS and CDR2 YFSETQ. Germline trimming cut 3 bases from V and 2 bases from J; bases unmatched to any gene: 4. The CDR3 loop reads CASSWTGQQETQYF. CDR3 DNA sequence: TGCGCCAGCAGCTGGACGGGACAGCAAGAGACCCAGTACTTC.

This chain connects TRBV2 to TRBJ1-5; D may be TRBD1 (6 bases). V was trimmed by 4 bases and J by 2 bases, leaving 12 bases between them. The CDR3 runs 15 residues. Germline CDR1 is SNHLY and CDR2 is FYNNEI. The CDR3 loop reads CASSGGRGGNQPQHF. CDR3 DNA: TGTGCCAGCAGTGGGGGCAGGGGCGGCAATCAGCCCCAGCATTTT.